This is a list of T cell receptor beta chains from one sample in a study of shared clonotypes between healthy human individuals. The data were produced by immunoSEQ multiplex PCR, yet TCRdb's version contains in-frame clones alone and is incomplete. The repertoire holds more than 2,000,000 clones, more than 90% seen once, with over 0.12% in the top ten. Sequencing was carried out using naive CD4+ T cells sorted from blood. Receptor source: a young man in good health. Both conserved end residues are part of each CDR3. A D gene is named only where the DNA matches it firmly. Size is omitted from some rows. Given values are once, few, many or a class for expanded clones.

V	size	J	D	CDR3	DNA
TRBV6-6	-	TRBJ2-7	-	CASSQDGYEQYF	TGTGCCAGCAGCCAGGACGGTTACGAGCAGTACTTC
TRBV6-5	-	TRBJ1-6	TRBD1	CASSYSTRGNSPLHF	TGTGCCAGCAGTTACTCGACCAGGGGGAATTCACCCCTCCACTTT
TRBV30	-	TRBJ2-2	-	CAWTPGGGARNTGELFF	TGTGCCTGGACCCCAGGTGGAGGCGCCCGGAACACCGGGGAGCTGTTTTTT
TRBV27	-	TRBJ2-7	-	CASSSSPPYEQYF	TGTGCCAGCAGTAGTTCGCCCCCCTACGAGCAGTACTTC
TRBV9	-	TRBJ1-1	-	CASSSGPMNTEAFF	TGTGCCAGCAGCTCAGGGCCCATGAACACTGAAGCTTTCTTT
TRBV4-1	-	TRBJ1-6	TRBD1	CASSQATGGDTNSPLHF	TGCGCCAGCAGCCAAGCAACAGGGGGCGATACGAATTCACCCCTCCACTTT
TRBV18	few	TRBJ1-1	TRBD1	CASSPGTGASNTEAFF	TGTGCCAGCTCACCCGGGACAGGGGCCTCCAACACTGAAGCTTTCTTT
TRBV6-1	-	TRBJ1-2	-	CASSEAPWNGYTF	TGTGCCAGCAGTGAAGCCCCCTGGAATGGCTACACCTTC
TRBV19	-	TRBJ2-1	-	CATSTPRPGDEQFF	TGTGCCACCTCGACTCCCCGCCCCGGTGATGAGCAGTTCTTC
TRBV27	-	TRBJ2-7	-	CASSLSGHGNYEQYF	TGTGCCAGCAGTTTATCGGGACACGGAAACTACGAGCAGTACTTC
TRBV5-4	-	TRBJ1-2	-	CASSLVTGTNYGYTF	TGTGCCAGCAGCTTGGTGACGGGGACTAACTATGGCTACACCTTC
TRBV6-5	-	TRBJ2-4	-	CASRPPGKDIQYF	TGTGCCAGCAGGCCCCCAGGGAAGGACATTCAGTACTTC
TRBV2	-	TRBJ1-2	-	CASTGDGTGYLKDGYTF	TGTGCCAGCACCGGGGACGGAACAGGCTATCTTAAAGATGGCTACACCTTC
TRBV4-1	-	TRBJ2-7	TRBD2	CASSQDGGLAGGHEQYF	TGCGCCAGCAGCCAAGATGGGGGACTAGCGGGAGGACACGAGCAGTACTTC
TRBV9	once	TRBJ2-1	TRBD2	CASSATSGSKDEQFF	TGTGCCAGCAGCGCGACTAGCGGGAGTAAAGATGAGCAGTTCTTC
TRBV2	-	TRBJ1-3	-	CASSGKVPTHLSGNTIYF	TGTGCCAGCAGTGGTAAAGTACCTACCCACCTCTCTGGAAACACCATATATTTT
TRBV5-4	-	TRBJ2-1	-	CASSPAGQDAYNEQFF	TGTGCCAGCAGCCCTGCGGGGCAGGACGCCTACAATGAGCAGTTCTTC
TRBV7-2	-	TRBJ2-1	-	CASTPGGTLYSYNEQFF	TGTGCCAGCACCCCTGGCGGGACGCTTTACTCCTACAATGAGCAGTTCTTC
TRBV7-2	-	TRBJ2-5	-	CASSLDGGIGETQYF	TGTGCCAGCAGCTTAGATGGGGGGATAGGGGAGACCCAGTACTTC
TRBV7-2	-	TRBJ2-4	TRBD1	CASRESGGSKNIQYF	TGTGCCAGCAGGGAATCAGGGGGATCCAAAAACATTCAGTACTTC
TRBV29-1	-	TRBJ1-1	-	CSVVFGGNTEAFF	TGCAGCGTTGTCTTCGGGGGGAACACTGAAGCTTTCTTT
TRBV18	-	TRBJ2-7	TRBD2	CASSPMVAGVDEQYF	TGTGCCAGCTCACCGATGGTAGCGGGAGTAGACGAGCAGTACTTC
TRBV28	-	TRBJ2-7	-	CASSQWDFLRSYEQYF	TGTGCCAGCAGCCAGTGGGACTTCTTAAGGTCCTACGAGCAGTACTTC
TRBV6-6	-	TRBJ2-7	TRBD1	CASSQGQGNYEQYF	TGTGCCAGCAGTCAGGGACAGGGAAACTACGAGCAGTACTTC
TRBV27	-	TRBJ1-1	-	CASSRSLNTEAFF	TGTGCCAGCAGTCGCTCGTTGAACACTGAAGCTTTCTTT
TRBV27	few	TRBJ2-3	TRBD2	CASSLYGRAAPTDTQYF	TGTGCCAGCAGTTTATACGGGAGGGCCGCACCCACAGATACGCAGTATTTT
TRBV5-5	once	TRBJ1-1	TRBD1	CASSLRVTGGMNTEAFF	TGTGCCAGCAGCTTGAGGGTGACAGGGGGAATGAACACTGAAGCTTTCTTT
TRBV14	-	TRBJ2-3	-	CASSQLPGTDTQYF	TGTGCCAGCAGCCAACTCCCGGGCACAGATACGCAGTATTTT
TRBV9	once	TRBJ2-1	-	CASSVVETAYNEQFF	TGTGCCAGCAGCGTAGTCGAGACAGCATACAATGAGCAGTTCTTC
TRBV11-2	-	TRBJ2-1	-	CASSLNGGGPPSSYNEQFF	TGTGCCAGCAGCTTAAACGGCGGGGGCCCCCCTAGCTCCTACAATGAGCAGTTCTTC
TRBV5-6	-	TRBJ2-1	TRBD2	CASSETSGSYNEQFF	TGTGCCAGCAGCGAAACTAGCGGGTCCTACAATGAGCAGTTCTTC
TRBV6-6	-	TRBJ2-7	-	CASSSFSVGAYEQYF	TGTGCCAGCAGTTCCTTCTCGGTAGGGGCCTACGAGCAGTACTTC
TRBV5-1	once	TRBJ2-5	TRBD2	CASSLITSGETQYF	TGCGCCAGCAGCTTGATCACTAGCGGAGAGACCCAGTACTTC
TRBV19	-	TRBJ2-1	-	CASSRSPLAVSYNEQFF	TGTGCCAGTAGTAGGTCCCCTTTGGCAGTCTCCTACAATGAGCAGTTCTTC
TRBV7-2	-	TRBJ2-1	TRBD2	CASSYSAGVYEQFF	TGTGCCAGCAGCTATAGCGCGGGAGTGTATGAGCAGTTCTTC
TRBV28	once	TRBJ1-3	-	CASSLGGPKNTIYF	TGTGCCAGCAGTTTAGGGGGGCCTAAAAACACCATATATTTT
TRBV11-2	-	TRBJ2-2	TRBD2	CASSLRRTSGRSTGELFF	TGTGCCAGCAGCTTACGTCGGACTAGCGGGAGAAGCACCGGGGAGCTGTTTTTT
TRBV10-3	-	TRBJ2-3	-	CAISSTATDTQYF	TGTGCCATCAGCTCGACAGCCACAGATACGCAGTATTTT
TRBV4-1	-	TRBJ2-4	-	CASSQDPAQGLAKNIQYF	TGCGCCAGCAGCCAAGATCCGGCGCAGGGCCTAGCCAAAAACATTCAGTACTTC
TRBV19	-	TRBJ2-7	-	CASSSSNMYEQYF	TGTGCCAGTAGTTCCTCTAACATGTACGAGCAGTACTTC
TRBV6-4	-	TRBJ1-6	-	CASSEQGGSPLHF	TGTGCCAGCAGTGAGCAAGGGGGGTCACCCCTCCACTTT
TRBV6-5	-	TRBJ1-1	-	CASSYWGGEAFF	TGTGCCAGCAGTTACTGGGGCGGGGAAGCTTTCTTT
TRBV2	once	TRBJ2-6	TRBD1	CASSVFGTGGPGANVLTF	TGTGCCAGCAGTGTTTTTGGGACAGGGGGCCCTGGGGCCAACGTCCTGACTTTC
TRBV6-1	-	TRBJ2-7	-	CASSEGWQGSYEQYF	TGTGCCAGCAGTGAAGGTTGGCAGGGCTCCTACGAGCAGTACTTC
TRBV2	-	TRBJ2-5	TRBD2	CASSVGLTSGGETQYF	TGTGCCAGCAGTGTCGGGCTGACTAGCGGGGGTGAGACCCAGTACTTC
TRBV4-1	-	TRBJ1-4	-	CASSQDGDFGEKLFF	TGCGCCAGCAGCCAAGATGGGGACTTTGGCGAAAAACTGTTTTTT
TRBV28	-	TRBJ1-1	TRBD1	CASSRTGDVLNTEAFF	TGTGCCAGCAGTCGGACAGGGGACGTATTGAACACTGAAGCTTTCTTT
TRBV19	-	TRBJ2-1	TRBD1	CASSIRLPGQGSNEQFF	TGTGCCAGTAGTATAAGGCTCCCGGGACAGGGGTCCAATGAGCAGTTCTTC
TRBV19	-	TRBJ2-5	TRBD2	CASSITRASGQETQYF	TGTGCCAGTAGTATAACGCGGGCTAGCGGGCAAGAGACCCAGTACTTC
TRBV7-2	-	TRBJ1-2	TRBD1	CASSTRDRGDGYTF	TGTGCCAGCAGCACCCGGGACAGGGGGGATGGCTACACCTTC
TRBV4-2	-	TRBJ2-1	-	CASSQVDYNEQFF	TGTGCCAGCAGCCAAGTTGATTACAATGAGCAGTTCTTC
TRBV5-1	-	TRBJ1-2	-	CASSFGVNYGYTF	TGCGCCAGCAGCTTCGGCGTTAACTATGGCTACACCTTC
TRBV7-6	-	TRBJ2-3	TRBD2	CASSLALAGGSTDTQYF	TGTGCCAGCAGCTTAGCCCTAGCGGGAGGGAGCACAGATACGCAGTATTTT
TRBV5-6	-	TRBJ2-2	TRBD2	CATSTLGLAGTGELFF	TGTGCCACCTCAACCCTGGGACTAGCGGGCACCGGGGAGCTGTTTTTT
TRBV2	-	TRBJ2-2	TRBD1	CASSWDSTNTGELFF	TGTGCCAGCAGTTGGGACAGTACGAACACCGGGGAGCTGTTTTTT
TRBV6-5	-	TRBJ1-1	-	CASSYLPHREAFF	TGTGCCAGCAGTTACCTACCCCACCGAGAAGCTTTCTTT
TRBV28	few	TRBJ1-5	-	CASSLTRQGDAQPQHF	TGTGCCAGCAGTTTAACCCGCCAGGGTGATGCTCAGCCCCAGCATTTT